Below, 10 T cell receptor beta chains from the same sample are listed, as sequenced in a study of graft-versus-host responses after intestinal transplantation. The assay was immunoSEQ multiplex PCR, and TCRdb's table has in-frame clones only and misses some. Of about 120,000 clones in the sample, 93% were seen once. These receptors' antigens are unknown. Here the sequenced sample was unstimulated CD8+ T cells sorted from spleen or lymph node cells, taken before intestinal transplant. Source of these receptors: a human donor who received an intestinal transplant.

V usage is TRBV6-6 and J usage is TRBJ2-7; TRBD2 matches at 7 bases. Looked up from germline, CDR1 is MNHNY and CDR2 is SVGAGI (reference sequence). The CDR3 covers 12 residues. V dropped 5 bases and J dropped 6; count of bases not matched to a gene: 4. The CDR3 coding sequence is TGTGCCAGCAGTCCGGGAGGTTCCGAGCAGTACTTC. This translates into CASSPGGSEQYF.

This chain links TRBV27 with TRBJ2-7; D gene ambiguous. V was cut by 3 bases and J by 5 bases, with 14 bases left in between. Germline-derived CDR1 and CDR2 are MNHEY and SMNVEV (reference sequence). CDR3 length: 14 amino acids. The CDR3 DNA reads TGTGCCAGCAGTTTCGGTCACGTGTTAAACGAGCAGTACTTC. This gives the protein CASSFGHVLNEQYF.

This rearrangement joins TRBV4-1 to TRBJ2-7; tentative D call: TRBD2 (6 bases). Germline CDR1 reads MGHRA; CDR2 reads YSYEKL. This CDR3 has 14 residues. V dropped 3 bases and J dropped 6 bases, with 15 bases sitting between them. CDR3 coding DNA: TGCGCCAGCAGCCACACCGGTGGGGGGTCCGAGCAGTACTTC. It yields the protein CASSHTGGGSEQYF.

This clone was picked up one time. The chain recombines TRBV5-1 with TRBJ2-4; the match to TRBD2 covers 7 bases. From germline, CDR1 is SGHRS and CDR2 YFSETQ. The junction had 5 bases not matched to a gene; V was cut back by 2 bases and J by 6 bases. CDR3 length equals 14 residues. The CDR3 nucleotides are TGCGCCAGCAGCTTTGCCAAGCGGGGAAACATTCAGTACTTC. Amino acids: CASSFAKRGNIQYF. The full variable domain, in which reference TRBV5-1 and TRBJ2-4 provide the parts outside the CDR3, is KAGVTQTPRYLIKTRGQQVTLSCSPISGHRSVSWYQQTPGQGLQFLFEYFSETQRNKGNFPGRFSGRQFSNSRSEMNVSTLELGDSALYLCASSFAKRGNIQYFGAGTRLSVL.

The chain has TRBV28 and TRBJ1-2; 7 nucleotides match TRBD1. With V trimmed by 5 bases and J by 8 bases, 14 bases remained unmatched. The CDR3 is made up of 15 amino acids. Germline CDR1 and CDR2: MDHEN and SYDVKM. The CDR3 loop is CASSPLISRTGGYTF. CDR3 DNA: TGTGCCAGCAGTCCCCTCATATCCCGGACAGGCGGCTACACCTTC.

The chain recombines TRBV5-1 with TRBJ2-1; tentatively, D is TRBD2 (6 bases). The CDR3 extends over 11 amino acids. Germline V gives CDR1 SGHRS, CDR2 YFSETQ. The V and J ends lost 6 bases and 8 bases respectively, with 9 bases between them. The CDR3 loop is CASTSVHEQFF. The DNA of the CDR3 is TGCGCCAGCACTAGCGTCCATGAGCAGTTCTTC.

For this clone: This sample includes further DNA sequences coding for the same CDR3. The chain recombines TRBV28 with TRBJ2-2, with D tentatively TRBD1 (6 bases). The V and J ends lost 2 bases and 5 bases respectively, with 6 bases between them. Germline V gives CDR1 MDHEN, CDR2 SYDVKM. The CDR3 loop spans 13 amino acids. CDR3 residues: CASSLTGTGELFF. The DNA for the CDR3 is TGTGCCAGCAGTTTAACAGGGACCGGGGAGCTGTTTTTT.

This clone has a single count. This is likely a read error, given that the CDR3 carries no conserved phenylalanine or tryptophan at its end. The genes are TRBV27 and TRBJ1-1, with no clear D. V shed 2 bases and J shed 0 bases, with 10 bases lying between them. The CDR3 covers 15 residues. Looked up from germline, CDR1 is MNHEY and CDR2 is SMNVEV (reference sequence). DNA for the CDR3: TGTGCCAGCAGTTTAGGTCCGAACATGAACACTGAAGCTTTCCTT. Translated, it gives CASSLGPNMNTEAFL.

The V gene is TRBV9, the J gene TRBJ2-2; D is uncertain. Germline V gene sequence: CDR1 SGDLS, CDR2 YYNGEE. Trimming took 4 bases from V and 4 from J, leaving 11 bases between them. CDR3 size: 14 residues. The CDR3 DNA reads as TGTGCCAGCAGCCTCTTAGGTTTCACCGGGGAGCTGTTTTTT. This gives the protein CASSLLGFTGELFF.

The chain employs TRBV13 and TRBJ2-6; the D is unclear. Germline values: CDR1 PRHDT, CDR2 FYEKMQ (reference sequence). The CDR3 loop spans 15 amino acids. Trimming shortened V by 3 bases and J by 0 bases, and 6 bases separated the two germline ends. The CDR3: CASSFGVSGANVLTF. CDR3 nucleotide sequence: TGTGCCAGCAGCTTTGGGGTCTCTGGGGCCAACGTCCTGACTTTC.